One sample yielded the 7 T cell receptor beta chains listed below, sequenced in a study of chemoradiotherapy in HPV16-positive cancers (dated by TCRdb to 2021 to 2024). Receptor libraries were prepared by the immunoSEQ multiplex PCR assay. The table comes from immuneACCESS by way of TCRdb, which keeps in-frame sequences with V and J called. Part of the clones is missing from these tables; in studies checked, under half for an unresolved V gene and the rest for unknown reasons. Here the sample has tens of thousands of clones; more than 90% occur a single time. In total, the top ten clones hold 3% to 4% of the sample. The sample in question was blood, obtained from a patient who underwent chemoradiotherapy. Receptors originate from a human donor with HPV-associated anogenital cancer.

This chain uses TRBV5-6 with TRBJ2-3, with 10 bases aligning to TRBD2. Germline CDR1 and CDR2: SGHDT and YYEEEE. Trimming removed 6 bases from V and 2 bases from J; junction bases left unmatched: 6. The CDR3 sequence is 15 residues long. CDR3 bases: TGTGCCAGCACCGGACTAGCGGAGCCCACAGATACGCAGTATTTT. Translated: CASTGLAEPTDTQYF.

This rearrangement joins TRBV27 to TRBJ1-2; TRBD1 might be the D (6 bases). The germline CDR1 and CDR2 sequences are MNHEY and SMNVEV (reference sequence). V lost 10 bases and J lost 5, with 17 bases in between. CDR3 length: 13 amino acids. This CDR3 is CAIGTLGSYGYTF. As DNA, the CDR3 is TGTGCCATCGGGACACTCGGTTCATATGGCTACACCTTC.

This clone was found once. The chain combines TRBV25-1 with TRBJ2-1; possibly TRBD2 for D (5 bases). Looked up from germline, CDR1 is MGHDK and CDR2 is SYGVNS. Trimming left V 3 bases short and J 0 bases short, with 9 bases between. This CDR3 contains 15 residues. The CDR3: CASSDTRSSYNEQFF. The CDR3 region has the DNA TGTGCCAGCAGTGATACTAGAAGCTCCTACAATGAGCAGTTCTTC.

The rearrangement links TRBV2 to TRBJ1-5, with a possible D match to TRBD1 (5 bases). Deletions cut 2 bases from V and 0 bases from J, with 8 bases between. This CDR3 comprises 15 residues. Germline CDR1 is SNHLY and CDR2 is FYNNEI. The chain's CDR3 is CASSEQGYSNQPQHF. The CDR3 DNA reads TGTGCCAGCAGTGAACAGGGCTATAGCAATCAGCCCCAGCATTTT.

CDR3 amino acids: CASSWMPGQGVDEQFF. The CDR3 DNA sequence: TGTGCCAGCAGCTGGATGCCGGGACAGGGAGTAGATGAGCAGTTCTTC. The chain combines TRBV7-2 with TRBJ2-1; 9 nucleotides line up with TRBD1. The germline V gene has CDR1 SGHTA and CDR2 FQGNSA. The J segment lost 8 bases and the V segment lost 4 bases, leaving 12 bases of the junction unmatched. There are 16 residues in the CDR3.

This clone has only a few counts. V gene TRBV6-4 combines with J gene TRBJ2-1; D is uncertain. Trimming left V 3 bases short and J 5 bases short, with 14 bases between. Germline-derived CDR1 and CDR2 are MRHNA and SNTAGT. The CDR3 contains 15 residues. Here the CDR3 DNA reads TGTGCCAGCAGTGAGGGCCCGCACACGAACAATGAGCAGTTCTTC. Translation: CASSEGPHTNNEQFF.

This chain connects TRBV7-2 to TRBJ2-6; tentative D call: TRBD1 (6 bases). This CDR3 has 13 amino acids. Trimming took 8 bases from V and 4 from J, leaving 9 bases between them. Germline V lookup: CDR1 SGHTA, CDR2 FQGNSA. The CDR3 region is CASLGTGANVLTF. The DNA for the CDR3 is TGTGCCAGCTTAGGGACAGGGGCCAACGTCCTGACTTTC.